This TCR beta chain was sequenced for a study of human T cells and chemical hapten exposure. Background on the study: Diphenylcyclopropenone doses were given weekly to the scalps of patients across the approximately 24-week study. Study-level findings and limits: Against controls, expanded TCRs gave rise to significantly more large CDR3 similarity clusters.

J gave up 5 bases and V 1 base, and 3 bases lay outside the gene matches. The CDR3 is made up of 14 amino acids. From germline, CDR1 is SGHTA and CDR2 FQGNSA. Time point described: patch test 2, 6 weeks after DPC sensitization. Treatment denoted: therapeutic diphenylcyclopropenone sensitization with weekly scalp DPC. Sample donors consisted of patients with alopecia, aged 18 to 70 years, who were suitable for DPC. Unique molecular identifiers were affixed to discrete cDNA molecules within the library. TCRdb fed the RACE reads into MiXCR, producing one record per CDR3 protein. The data show about 400,000 distinct CDR3 sequences, with roughly 6.3% seen just once and around 6% held by the top ten. Concerning this clonotype itself: The antigen remains unidentified.

This sequence joins TRBV7-2 and TRBJ2-3; 7 bases match TRBD1. The origin of this receptor is a young woman with alopecia areata. Some clones in this sample may be carry-over from other donors' samples. The sequencing here drew on whole blood, taken in connection with sensitization to the hapten diphenylcyclopropenone (DPC). The CDR3 here is CASSLVQGIDTQYF. As DNA, the CDR3 is TGTGCCAGCAGCTTAGTACAGGGGATAGATACGCAGTATTTT.